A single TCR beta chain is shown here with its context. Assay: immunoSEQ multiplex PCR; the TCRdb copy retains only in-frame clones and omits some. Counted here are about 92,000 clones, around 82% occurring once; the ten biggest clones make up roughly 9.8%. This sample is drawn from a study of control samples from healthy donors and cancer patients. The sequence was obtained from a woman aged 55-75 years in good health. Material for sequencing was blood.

The CDR3 reads CASSLAQWWNYGYTF. CDR3 nucleotide sequence: TGCGCCAGCAGCTTGGCCCAATGGTGGAACTATGGCTACACCTTC. J is TRBJ1-2 and V is TRBV5-1, with unresolved D. This CDR3 has 15 residues. CDR1 and CDR2 (germline): SGHRS, YFSETQ. Trimming removed 0 bases from V and 2 bases from J, with 11 bases in between.